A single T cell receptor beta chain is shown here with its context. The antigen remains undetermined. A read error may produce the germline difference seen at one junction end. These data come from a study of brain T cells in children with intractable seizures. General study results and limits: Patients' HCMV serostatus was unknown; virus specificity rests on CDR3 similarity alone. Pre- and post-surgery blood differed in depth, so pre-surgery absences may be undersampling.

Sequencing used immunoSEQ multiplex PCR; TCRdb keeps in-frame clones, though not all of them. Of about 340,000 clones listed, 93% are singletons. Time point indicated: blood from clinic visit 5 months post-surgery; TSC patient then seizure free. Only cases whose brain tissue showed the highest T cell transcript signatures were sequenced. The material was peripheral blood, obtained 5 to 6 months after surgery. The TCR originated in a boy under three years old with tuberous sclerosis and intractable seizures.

The CDR3 reads CASTTSYEQCF. The DNA of the CDR3 is TGTGCCAGCACGACCTCCTACGAGCAGTGCTTC. This chain links TRBV2 with TRBJ2-7; D remains ambiguous. The germline CDR1 and CDR2 sequences are SNHLY and FYNNEI. This CDR3 has 11 residues. The variable domain in full, completed from reference TRBV2 and TRBJ2-7, reads EPEVTQTPSHQVTQMGQEVILRCVPISNHLYFYWYRQILGQKVEFLVSFYNNEISEKSEIFDDQFSVERPDGSNFTLKIRSTKLEDSAMYFCASTTSYEQCFGPGTRLTVT.